The 19 T cell receptor beta chains below all came from one sample that was sequenced in a study of cytomegalovirus exposure and HLA in healthy donors. PCR involved 60 Vbeta and 13 Jbeta primers. Assay: immunoSEQ multiplex PCR; the TCRdb copy retains only in-frame clones and omits some. The table records 100,000 or so clones, about 62% of them present only once. Sequencing was performed on PBMCs. The receptors derive from a human donor in good health.

V is TRBV2 and J is TRBJ1-2, with TRBD1 matching over 9 bases. CDR1 is SNHLY and CDR2 is FYNNEI in the germline V gene. The CDR3 spans 13 residues. The V segment lost 4 bases and the J segment 7 bases; nucleotides outside the gene matches: 4. The CDR3 DNA follows: TGTGCCAGCAGTGGGACAGGGGCCGTTGGCTACACCTTC. Translated: CASSGTGAVGYTF.

The CDR3 region has the DNA TGTGCCAGCAGCTTAGGTCGGGTCCAAGAGACCCAGTACTTC. This encodes CASSLGRVQETQYF. The V and J genes are TRBV7-2 and TRBJ2-5, with D unclear. CDR3 size: 14 residues. Trimming removed 1 base from V and 1 base from J, with 7 bases in between. CDR1 and CDR2 from the germline V gene are SGHTA and FQGNSA. The full variable domain, in which reference TRBV7-2 and TRBJ2-5 provide the parts outside the CDR3, is GAGVSQSPSNKVTEKGKDVELRCDPISGHTALYWYRQSLGQGLEFLIYFQGNSAPDKSGLPSDRFSAERTGGSVSTLTIQRTQQEDSAVYLCASSLGRVQETQYFGPGTRLLVL.

Regarding this clone: Mismatch with germline at one junction end may stem from a read error. V gene TRBV7-9 combines with J gene TRBJ1-1, with D hard to call. Germline CDR1 and CDR2: SEHNR and FQNEAQ (reference sequence). This CDR3 has 14 residues. The CDR3 DNA is TGTGCCAGCAGGAGCGCCGGCATGAACACTGAAGCTTCCTTT. It encodes CASRSAGMNTEASF.

CDR3 protein: CASSPDRVKGPQHF. The CDR3 DNA sequence: TGTGCCAGCAGCCCGGACAGGGTTAAGGGGCCCCAGCATTTT. The J gene is TRBJ1-5, the V gene TRBV7-8, with 8 bases aligning to TRBD1. Looked up from germline, CDR1 is SGHVS and CDR2 is FQNEAQ. The length of the CDR3 is 14 residues. V was clipped by 5 bases and J by 9 bases; unmatched bases: 9.

The chain joins TRBV6-6 to TRBJ2-3, with D hard to call. This CDR3 region has 16 residues. V lost 4 bases, J lost 0 bases, and 14 bases lay in between. Germline V lookup: CDR1 MNHNY, CDR2 SVGAGI (reference sequence). The CDR3 here is CASSSAWRTSTDTQYF. The CDR3 DNA reads as TGTGCCAGCAGTTCCGCCTGGAGAACTAGCACAGATACGCAGTATTTT.

The chain links TRBV6-5 to TRBJ2-5; 7 nucleotides agree with TRBD2. CDR1 MNHEY and CDR2 SVGAGI come from the germline V gene. The CDR3 contains 14 residues. V lost 7 bases to trimming and J lost 0 bases; unmatched junction nucleotides: 5. Here the CDR3 reads CASKPAGYQETQYF. CDR3 bases: TGTGCCAGCAAGCCAGCGGGGTACCAAGAGACCCAGTACTTC.

The J gene is TRBJ2-1, the V gene TRBV9, with D possibly being TRBD2 (6 bases). Trimming took 4 bases from V and 12 from J, leaving 23 bases between them. The germline V gene encodes CDR1 SGDLS and CDR2 YYNGEE. The CDR3 extends over 15 amino acids. The CDR3 sequence is CASSPSPSARLMQFF. The CDR3, as DNA: TGTGCCAGCAGCCCTAGCCCTAGCGCCCGCTTGATGCAGTTCTTC.

V gene TRBV7-6 combines with J gene TRBJ1-6; D not resolved. There are 13 residues in the CDR3. Germline V CDR1 and CDR2: SGHVS, FNYEAQ. V lost 6 bases, J lost 3 bases, and 6 bases lay in between. The CDR3 coding sequence is TGTGCCAGCAGTGCCAGCTATAATTCACCCCTCCACTTT. This codes for CASSASYNSPLHF.

This chain uses TRBV6-5 with TRBJ2-7; D is unclear. In germline, CDR1 is MNHEY, CDR2 SVGAGI. This CDR3 spans 13 amino acids. Trimming shortened V by 0 bases and J by 6 bases, and 9 bases separated the two germline ends. In DNA form, the CDR3 reads TGTGCCAGCAGTTACTCTTTGGGCTCCGAGCAGTACTTC. It is translated as CASSYSLGSEQYF.

This clone was counted only a few times. J is TRBJ1-2 and V is TRBV21-1. TRBV21-1 is recorded as a pseudogene. The CDR3 covers 15 residues. CDR3 amino acids: CASSIGDSSRYGYTF. CDR3 DNA: TGTGCCAGCAGCATTGGGGACTCTTCTAGGTATGGCTACACCTTC.

This chain uses TRBV19 with TRBJ2-7; 8 positions agree with TRBD1. The CDR3 contains 14 residues. V lost 2 bases, J lost 0 bases, and 0 bases stayed unmatched. Looked up from germline, CDR1 is LNHDA and CDR2 is SQIVND (reference sequence). The CDR3: CASSITGGSYEQYF. In nucleotides, the CDR3 is TGTGCCAGTAGTATAACAGGGGGCTCCTACGAGCAGTACTTC.

This chain uses TRBV7-9 with TRBJ2-5; 9 nucleotides agree with TRBD2. The CDR3 spans 14 residues. V lost 5 bases, J lost 3 bases, and 4 bases stayed unmatched. Germline V gene sequence: CDR1 SEHNR, CDR2 FQNEAQ (reference sequence). In DNA form, the CDR3 reads TGTGCCAGCAGCAAGCGGGAGGTGAAAGAGACCCAGTACTTC. This sequence encodes CASSKREVKETQYF.

The CDR3: CASSNRDYLAGDTQYF. The CDR3 nucleotides are TGTGCCAGCAGCAACCGGGACTACCTAGCAGGAGATACGCAGTATTTT. The rearrangement links TRBV5-4 to TRBJ2-3, with 7 bases matching TRBD2. The CDR3 totals 16 residues. V trimming: 4 bases; J trimming: 5 bases; junction bases outside the gene matches: 13. Germline-derived CDR1 and CDR2 are SGHNT and YYREEE (reference sequence).

CDR3 sequence: CASSSGIEAFF. The CDR3 DNA reads as TGTGCCAGCAGCTCAGGGATTGAAGCTTTCTTT. This chain uses TRBV7-9 with TRBJ1-1; possible D gene TRBD1, 5 bases. Germline V gene sequence: CDR1 SEHNR, CDR2 FQNEAQ (reference sequence). The CDR3 runs to 11 residues. The germline V and J ends were trimmed by 4 bases and 7 bases, with 7 bases remaining between them. Drawing the rest from reference TRBV7-9 and TRBJ1-1, the complete variable domain is DTGVSQNPRHKITKRGQNVTFRCDPISEHNRLYWYRQTLGQGPEFLTYFQNEAQLEKSRLLSDRFSAERPKGSFSTLEIQRTEQGDSAMYLCASSSGIEAFFGQGTRLTVV.

This chain links TRBV14 with TRBJ1-2; 9 nucleotides agree with TRBD1. Trimming cost V 4 bases and J 8 bases; bases outside gene matches: 5. Germline loops: CDR1 SGHDN, CDR2 FVKESK. This CDR3 is built from 13 residues. The CDR3 reads CASSPRQGGGYTF. For the CDR3, the DNA is TGTGCCAGCAGCCCCCGACAGGGGGGCGGCTACACCTTC.

This clone was observed a handful of times. V is TRBV7-9 and J is TRBJ2-1; 8 nucleotides match TRBD2. The V gene end was trimmed by 2 bases and the J gene end by 6 bases; junction bases not matched to a gene: 12. The germline V gene encodes CDR1 SEHNR and CDR2 FQNEAQ (reference sequence). CDR3 length equals 17 residues. The CDR3 protein is CASSLIPVASGPNEQFF. The CDR3 DNA reads TGTGCCAGCAGCTTAATCCCCGTGGCTAGCGGGCCCAATGAGCAGTTCTTC.

J is TRBJ1-1 and V is TRBV4-1; D is undetermined. Germline CDR1 is MGHRA and CDR2 is YSYEKL. This CDR3 comprises 14 residues. V gave up 3 bases and J gave up 0 bases, with 8 bases separating them. The CDR3 nucleotides read TGCGCCAGCAGCCATCCTCTAATGAACACTGAAGCTTTCTTT. Encoded protein: CASSHPLMNTEAFF.

V and J are TRBV6-5 and TRBJ2-5; maybe TRBD2 (6 bases). The germline gives CDR1 MNHEY, CDR2 SVGAGI. The CDR3 sequence is 14 residues long. V was cut by 7 bases and J by 7 bases, with 19 bases left in between. The CDR3 region is CASTENGGLRTQYF. In DNA form, the CDR3 reads TGTGCCAGCACTGAGAACGGAGGGTTGAGGACCCAGTACTTC.

The gene calls are TRBV28 and TRBJ2-3; 7 bases are a match to TRBD2. Germline CDR1 and CDR2: MDHEN and SYDVKM. The V gene end was trimmed by 8 bases and the J gene end by 3 bases; junction bases not matched to a gene: 20. The CDR3 is 18 residues long. CDR3 sequence: CASCGPGDWGGVTDTQYF. DNA of the CDR3: TGTGCCAGCTGCGGACCGGGGGATTGGGGGGGTGTAACAGATACGCAGTATTTT.